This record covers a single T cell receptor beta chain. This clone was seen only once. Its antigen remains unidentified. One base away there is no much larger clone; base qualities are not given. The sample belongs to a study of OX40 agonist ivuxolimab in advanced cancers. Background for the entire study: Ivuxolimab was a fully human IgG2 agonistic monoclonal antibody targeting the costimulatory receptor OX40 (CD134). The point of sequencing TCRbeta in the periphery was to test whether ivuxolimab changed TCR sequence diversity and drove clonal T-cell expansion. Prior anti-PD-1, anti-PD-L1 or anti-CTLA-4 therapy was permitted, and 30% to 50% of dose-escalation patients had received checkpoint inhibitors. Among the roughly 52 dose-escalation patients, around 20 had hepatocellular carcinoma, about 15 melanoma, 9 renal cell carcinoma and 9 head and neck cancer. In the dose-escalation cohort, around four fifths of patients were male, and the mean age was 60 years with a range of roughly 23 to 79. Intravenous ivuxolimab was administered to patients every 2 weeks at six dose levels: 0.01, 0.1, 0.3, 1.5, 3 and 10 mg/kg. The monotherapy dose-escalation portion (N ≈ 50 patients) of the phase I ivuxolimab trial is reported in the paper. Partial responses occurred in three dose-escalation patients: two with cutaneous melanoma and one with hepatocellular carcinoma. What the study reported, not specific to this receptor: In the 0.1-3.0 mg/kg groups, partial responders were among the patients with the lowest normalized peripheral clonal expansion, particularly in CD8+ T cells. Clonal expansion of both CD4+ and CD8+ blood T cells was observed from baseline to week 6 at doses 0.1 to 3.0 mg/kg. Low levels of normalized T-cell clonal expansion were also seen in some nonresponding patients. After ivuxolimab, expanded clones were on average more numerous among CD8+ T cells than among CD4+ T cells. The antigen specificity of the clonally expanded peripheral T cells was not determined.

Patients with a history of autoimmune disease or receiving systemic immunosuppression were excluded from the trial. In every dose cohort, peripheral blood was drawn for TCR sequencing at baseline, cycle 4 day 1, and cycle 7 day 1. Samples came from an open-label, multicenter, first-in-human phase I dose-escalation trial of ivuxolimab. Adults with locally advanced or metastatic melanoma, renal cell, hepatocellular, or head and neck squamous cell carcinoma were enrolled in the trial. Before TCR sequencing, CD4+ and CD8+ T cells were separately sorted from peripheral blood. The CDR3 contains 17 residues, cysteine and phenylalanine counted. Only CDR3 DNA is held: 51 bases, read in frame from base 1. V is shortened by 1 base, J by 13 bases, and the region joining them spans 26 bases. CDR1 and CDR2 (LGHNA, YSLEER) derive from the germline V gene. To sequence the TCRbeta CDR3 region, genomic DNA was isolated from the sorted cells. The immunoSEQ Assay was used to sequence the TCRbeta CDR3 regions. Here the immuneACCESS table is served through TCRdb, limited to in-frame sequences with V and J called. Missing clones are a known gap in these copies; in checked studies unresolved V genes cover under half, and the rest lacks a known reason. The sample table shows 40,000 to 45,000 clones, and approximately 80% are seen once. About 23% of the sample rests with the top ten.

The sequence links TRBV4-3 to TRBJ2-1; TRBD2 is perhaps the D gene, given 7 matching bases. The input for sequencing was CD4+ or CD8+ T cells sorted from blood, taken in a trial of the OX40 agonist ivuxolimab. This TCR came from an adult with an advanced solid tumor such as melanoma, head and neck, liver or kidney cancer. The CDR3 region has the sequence CASSQVAWRGPFVCQFF. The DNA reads TGCGCCAGCAGCCAAGTGGCGTGGCGGGGGCCGTTCGTCTGCCAGTTCTTC.